Reported below is one TCR beta chain. As yet, its antigen is unknown. With 60 Vbeta and 13 Jbeta primers, the PCR was carried out. This table comes from immunoSEQ multiplex PCR, and its TCRdb copy is limited to in-frame clones, with some not included. Of 100,000 to 150,000 clones in the sample, more than 65% were seen once. The data were obtained in a study of cytomegalovirus exposure and HLA in healthy donors. For the study at large: Caucasian-associated ancestry cluster membership applied to about four fifths of 398 genotyped donors.

Whole-study findings and limits: After further analysis at a later stage, 16,951 TCR beta sequences were associated with HLA alleles at 0.05 false discovery rate. Available immune exposure information covered CMV serostatus only.

The CDR3 has 15 amino acids. After removal of 2 bases from V and 5 bases from J, the junction contained 3 bases not matched to a gene. CDR1 and CDR2 (germline): MNHEY, SVGAGI. Sequencing was performed on PBMCs. The sequence was collected from a man in his fifties in good health and CMV-seronegative. The rearrangement links TRBV6-5 to TRBJ1-6, with 7 bases lining up with TRBD1. In DNA, the CDR3 is TGTGCCAGCAGTTACGGGACAGCTAATAATTCACCCCTCCACTTT. This gives the protein CASSYGTANNSPLHF.